This is a list of T cell receptor beta chains from one sample in a study of beta chain features in type 1 diabetes. Repertoires were generated with immunoSEQ multiplex PCR, while TCRdb's copy carries only in-frame clones and drops some. Among roughly 730,000 clones listed, 13% were seen once. The sample consisted of naive CD4+ T cells from blood. Receptors originate from a young man with type 1 diabetes. The CDR3 runs from the conserved cysteine through the conserved F or W. A D gene is named only where the DNA matches it firmly. The size of a clone is reported for some rows only, either as once, few or many, or as a class for expanded clones.

cdr3_length d_call j_call v_call clone_size cdr3_aa cdr3_nt
13 - TRBJ2-3 TRBV14 - CASSQGFGGTQYF TGTGCCAGCAGCCAAGGATTCGGAGGTACGCAGTATTTT
14 TRBD1 TRBJ2-1 TRBV14 - CASSRGDRGYEQFF TGTGCCAGCAGCCGAGGAGACAGGGGGTATGAGCAGTTCTTC
13 - TRBJ2-5 TRBV7-3 few CASSSGQQETQYF TGTGCCAGCAGCTCTGGACAGCAAGAGACCCAGTACTTC
13 - TRBJ1-4 TRBV7-2 - CASSLSGGEKLFF TGTGCCAGCAGCTTAAGCGGGGGAGAAAAACTGTTTTTT
15 TRBD1 TRBJ1-2 TRBV6-5 - CASSYSTGANYGYTF TGTGCCAGCAGTTACTCTACAGGGGCTAACTATGGCTACACCTTC
15 - TRBJ2-7 TRBV6-5 - CASSPDQGRAYEQYF TGTGCCAGCAGCCCAGATCAGGGGAGGGCCTACGAGCAGTACTTC
14 - TRBJ2-7 TRBV18 - CASSPGLTSYEQYF TGTGCCAGCTCGCCGGGACTCACCTCCTACGAGCAGTACTTC
12 - TRBJ2-1 TRBV12-5 few CAGPPGVYEQFF TGTGCTGGGCCACCTGGTGTCTATGAGCAGTTCTTC
14 - TRBJ1-5 TRBV30 few CAWSVPPEGQPQHF TGTGCCTGGAGTGTACCCCCTGAGGGTCAGCCCCAGCATTTT
13 - TRBJ2-7 TRBV2 - CAGAKKGFYEHYF TGTGCCGGAGCTAAGAAAGGATTCTACGAGCATTACTTC
14 TRBD1 TRBJ1-3 TRBV7-2 - CASNEQGTGNTIYF TGTGCCAGCAATGAACAGGGGACTGGAAACACCATATATTTT
13 TRBD1 TRBJ1-2 TRBV30 - CAWSGTGVGGYTF TGTGCCTGGAGTGGAACAGGGGTGGGCGGCTACACCTTC
14 - TRBJ1-2 TRBV4-1 - CASSETGISMGYTF TGCGCCAGCAGCGAGACAGGTATTTCAATGGGCTACACCTTC
15 - TRBJ1-2 TRBV5-4 - CASSLGGREAYGYTF TGTGCCAGCAGCTTGGGAGGCAGGGAAGCCTATGGCTACACCTTC
15 TRBD1 TRBJ1-5 TRBV6-5 few CASSLGQGTNQPQHF TGTGCCAGCAGCCTGGGACAGGGTACAAATCAGCCCCAGCATTTT
16 TRBD1 TRBJ1-4 TRBV28 few CASSPWTGGEGEKLFF TGTGCCAGCAGTCCCTGGACAGGGGGCGAAGGGGAAAAACTGTTTTTT
16 - TRBJ2-7 TRBV29-1 few CSVEFLTGVSIGEQYF TGCAGCGTTGAATTCCTGACGGGGGTCAGTATTGGCGAGCAGTACTTC
16 TRBD1 TRBJ2-7 TRBV4-1 - CASSPSAGQGDHEQYF TGCGCCAGCAGCCCCTCGGCGGGACAGGGAGATCACGAGCAGTACTTC
11 - TRBJ1-1 TRBV9 - CASSEGTQAFF TGTGCCAGCAGCGAAGGGACACAAGCTTTCTTT
14 TRBD1 TRBJ1-5 TRBV28 - CASSLDRAGGPQHF TGTGCCAGCAGTTTAGACAGGGCTGGCGGGCCCCAGCATTTT
15 - TRBJ1-2 TRBV29-1 - CSVSFYGRPNDGYTF TGCAGCGTTTCCTTTTATGGGAGACCGAACGACGGCTACACCTTC
13 TRBD1 TRBJ2-2 TRBV29-1 few CSASRQGAGELFF TGCAGCGCATCGCGACAGGGGGCCGGGGAGCTGTTTTTT
15 TRBD1 TRBJ1-1 TRBV18 few CASSPREGANTEAFF TGTGCCAGCTCACCACGAGAGGGGGCGAACACTGAAGCTTTCTTT
14 TRBD2 TRBJ2-7 TRBV10-2 - CASDDRAGADEQYF TGCGCCAGCGACGATCGAGCGGGGGCCGACGAGCAGTACTTC
16 - TRBJ2-6 TRBV28 - CASSLVLPSGANVLTF TGTGCCAGCAGTTTAGTCCTTCCCTCTGGGGCCAACGTCCTGACTTTC
14 TRBD1 TRBJ2-7 TRBV5-1 few CASSASGTGEEQYF TGCGCCAGCAGCGCCTCCGGGACAGGGGAAGAGCAGTACTTC
18 TRBD1 TRBJ1-1 TRBV29-1 few CSPTRRQPGTGGYTEAFF TGCAGCCCTACGCGGCGCCAACCCGGGACAGGGGGTTACACTGAAGCTTTCTTT
13 TRBD1 TRBJ1-1 TRBV30 - CAWSGQVGTEAFF TGTGCCTGGAGCGGACAGGTTGGGACTGAAGCTTTCTTT
14 - TRBJ1-1 TRBV18 few CASSPGGGNTEAFF TGTGCCAGCTCACCAGGAGGGGGGAACACTGAAGCTTTCTTT
14 - TRBJ1-1 TRBV5-1 - CASSVSTANTEAFF TGCGCCAGCAGCGTCTCAACAGCGAACACTGAAGCTTTCTTT
15 - TRBJ2-3 TRBV6-6 - CASSESGTLGDTQYF TGTGCCAGCAGTGAGTCCGGGACGCTGGGCGATACGCAGTATTTT
15 - TRBJ1-5 TRBV2 few CASSDSRVWGQPQHF TGTGCCAGCAGCGACAGTAGAGTGTGGGGTCAGCCCCAGCATTTT
13 - TRBJ2-3 TRBV6-1 - CASLGLNTDTQYF TGTGCCAGCCTGGGGCTGAACACAGATACGCAGTATTTT
17 - TRBJ1-3 TRBV9 - CASSVDVPEISGNTIYF TGTGCCAGCAGCGTAGATGTCCCAGAAATCTCTGGAAACACCATATATTTT
14 - TRBJ1-1 TRBV29-1 - CSVEYVTEYTEAFF TGCAGCGTTGAATACGTGACGGAATACACTGAAGCTTTCTTT
14 TRBD1 TRBJ1-5 TRBV30 - CAWSATGPNQPQHF TGTGCCTGGTCTGCGACAGGGCCGAATCAGCCCCAGCATTTT
18 TRBD2 TRBJ2-3 TRBV4-1 few CASSQGPRGRVSTDTQYF TGCGCCAGCAGCCAAGGCCCCCGGGGGAGGGTCTCCACAGATACGCAGTATTTT
15 TRBD2 TRBJ2-4 TRBV2 few CASRRLAGFVNIQYF TGTGCCAGCAGAAGACTAGCGGGGTTCGTAAACATTCAGTACTTC
15 TRBD1 TRBJ1-6 TRBV27 few CASSLDRDSGLSLHF TGTGCCAGCAGTTTAGATCGGGACAGCGGACTTTCCCTCCACTTT
15 - TRBJ1-1 TRBV4-2 few CASSQDVRGSAEAFF TGTGCCAGCAGCCAAGATGTACGCGGATCGGCTGAAGCTTTCTTT
15 - TRBJ1-1 TRBV7-9 - CASSLKGDGNTEAFF TGTGCCAGCAGCTTAAAAGGTGACGGAAACACTGAAGCTTTCTTT
14 TRBD1 TRBJ1-6 TRBV27 few CASSLVPGQLPLHF TGTGCCAGCAGTTTAGTTCCGGGACAGCTACCCCTCCACTTT
16 - TRBJ1-2 TRBV28 - CASSLFGTPNSYGYTF TGTGCCAGCAGTTTATTCGGGACACCAAACTCCTATGGCTACACCTTC
15 TRBD1 TRBJ1-2 TRBV14 - CASSPLDRDDYGYTF TGTGCCAGCAGCCCCCTCGACAGGGATGACTATGGCTACACCTTC
14 - TRBJ1-2 TRBV30 - CAWVESDLARGYTF TGTGCCTGGGTGGAATCCGACCTCGCAAGGGGCTACACCTTC
15 TRBD1 TRBJ1-2 TRBV6-5 - CASSYGTGGNYGYTF TGTGCCAGCAGTTACGGGACAGGGGGTAACTATGGCTACACCTTC
15 TRBD1 TRBJ1-4 TRBV30 few CAWSVQGEGGEKLFF TGTGCCTGGAGTGTACAGGGGGAAGGAGGGGAAAAACTGTTTTTT
14 - TRBJ2-3 TRBV27 few CASSLSVLTDTQYF TGTGCCAGCAGTTTATCCGTTTTAACAGATACGCAGTATTTT
13 - TRBJ2-3 TRBV2 - CASSEAGRSTQYF TGTGCCAGCAGTGAAGCGGGCCGGAGTACGCAGTATTTT
14 - TRBJ2-7 TRBV11-1 few CASSLARRAHEQYF TGTGCCAGCAGCTTAGCGAGGAGGGCCCACGAGCAGTACTTC
14 - TRBJ2-3 TRBV30 - CAWSVEVVRDTQYF TGTGCCTGGAGTGTGGAAGTAGTCAGAGATACGCAGTATTTT
15 - TRBJ1-2 TRBV29-1 - CSVVGTRYNNYGYTF TGCAGCGTTGTAGGGACTCGATACAATAACTATGGCTACACCTTC
16 TRBD2 TRBJ2-3 TRBV5-4 - CASSLLAGGSTDTQYF TGTGCCAGCAGCCTACTAGCGGGGGGTAGCACAGATACGCAGTATTTT
15 - TRBJ1-1 TRBV6-5 few CASSSWTDLGPEAFF TGTGCCAGCAGTTCTTGGACTGACCTGGGGCCTGAAGCTTTCTTT